At least ten counts were recorded for the clone carrying this T cell receptor beta chain. These data come from a study of beta chain features in type 1 diabetes. As every portion of the isolated RNA was reverse transcribed, the sequencing read expressed TCRB transcripts. Only in-frame clones appear in the TCRdb table, and some are missing; sequencing was by immunoSEQ multiplex PCR. The sample records under 400,000 clones, around 15% being singletons. The CDR3 extends over 16 amino acids. V was shortened by 2 bases and J by 0 bases, with 11 bases between the two germline ends. Germline values: CDR1 LNHDA, CDR2 SQIVND (reference sequence).

The V gene is TRBV19, the J gene TRBJ2-4; maybe TRBD1 (6 bases). The sequence was obtained from a man aged 25-40 years in good health. Sequenced sample: central memory CD4+ T cells from blood. The CDR3 DNA is TGTGCCAGTAGTATATCGACAGGTTTAGCCAAAAACATTCAGTACTTC. This sequence encodes CASSISTGLAKNIQYF.